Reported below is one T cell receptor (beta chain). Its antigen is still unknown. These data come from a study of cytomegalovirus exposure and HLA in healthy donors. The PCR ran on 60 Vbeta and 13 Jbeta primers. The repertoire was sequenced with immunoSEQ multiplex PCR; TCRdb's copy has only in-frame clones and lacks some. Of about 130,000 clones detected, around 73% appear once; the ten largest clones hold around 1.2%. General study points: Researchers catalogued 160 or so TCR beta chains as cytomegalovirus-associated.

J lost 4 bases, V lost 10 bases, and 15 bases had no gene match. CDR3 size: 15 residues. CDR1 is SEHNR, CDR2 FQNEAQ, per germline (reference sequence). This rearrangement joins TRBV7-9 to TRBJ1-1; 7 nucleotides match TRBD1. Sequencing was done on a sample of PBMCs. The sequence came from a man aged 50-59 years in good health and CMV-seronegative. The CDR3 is CATAGLGQVGTEAFF. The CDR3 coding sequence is TGTGCCACCGCCGGATTAGGACAGGTTGGCACTGAAGCTTTCTTT.